These T cell receptor beta chains were read from a single sample in a study of blood T cell repertoires in COVID-19. Profiled with immunoSEQ multiplex PCR; TCRdb holds only in-frame clones, not every one. Among about 250,000 clones listed, 70% to 90% were seen once. Sequenced sample: peripheral blood. The receptors here all came from a young man with active or convalescent COVID-19. CDR3s include the opening cysteine and the closing phenylalanine or tryptophan. A D gene is named only where the DNA matches it firmly. Clone size is stated in some rows and not others, as once, few, many or a class when expanded.

V	J	size	D	CDR3	DNA
TRBV3-1/TRBV3-2	TRBJ1-2	-	-	CASSRLQDHYGYTF	TGTGCCAGCAGCCGCCTACAGGATCACTATGGCTACACCTTC
TRBV20-1	TRBJ1-5	-	-	CSAGTYQPQHF	TGCAGTGCCGGGACATATCAGCCCCAGCATTTT
TRBV9	TRBJ1-1	-	TRBD1	CASSVATGSNTEAFF	TGTGCCAGCAGCGTTGCGACAGGGAGTAACACTGAAGCTTTCTTT
TRBV28	TRBJ1-4	-	-	CASSLFGVELFF	TGTGCCAGCAGTTTATTCGGTGTTGAACTGTTTTTT
TRBV3-1/TRBV3-2	TRBJ1-2	-	TRBD1	CASSQDRTGYGYTF	TGTGCCAGCAGCCAAGATAGGACAGGGTATGGCTACACCTTC
TRBV19	TRBJ2-2	-	-	CASSPMLTMGLGLFF	TGTGCCAGTAGCCCCATGTTGACCATGGGACTGGGGCTGTTTTTT
TRBV15	TRBJ2-1	-	-	CATSRDLDGINYNEQFF	TGTGCCACCAGCAGAGATCTAGACGGGATTAACTACAATGAGCAGTTCTTC
TRBV27	TRBJ2-7	-	TRBD1	CASRKQGRPDEQYF	TGTGCCAGCAGAAAACAGGGGCGCCCCGACGAGCAGTACTTC
TRBV25-1	TRBJ2-2	-	-	CASSQGFPAGELFF	TGTGCCAGCTCACAGGGTTTCCCGGCCGGGGAGCTGTTTTTT
TRBV18	TRBJ1-4	-	-	CASSPLGGSSEKLFF	TGTGCCAGCTCCCCTTTGGGGGGGTCGTCTGAAAAACTGTTTTTT
TRBV28	TRBJ2-7	-	-	CASSLSSGTLYEQYF	TGTGCCAGCAGCCTATCCTCCGGGACACTTTACGAGCAGTACTTC
TRBV19	TRBJ2-5	-	TRBD2	CASSTRTSGRFGETQYF	TGTGCCAGTAGTACCCGGACTAGCGGGAGGTTCGGGGAGACCCAGTACTTC
TRBV5-4	TRBJ2-5	-	TRBD1	CASSKPDRGETQYF	TGTGCCAGCAGCAAACCTGACAGGGGAGAGACCCAGTACTTC
TRBV6-1	TRBJ1-6	-	TRBD1	CASREPGQGNYNSPLHF	TGTGCCAGCAGGGAACCGGGACAGGGAAACTATAATTCACCCCTCCACTTT
TRBV6-5	TRBJ1-3	-	-	CASSPAGTAGNTIYF	TGTGCCAGCAGCCCCGCAGGTACCGCTGGAAACACCATATATTTT
TRBV7-3	TRBJ2-1	once	-	CASSSAGGGNEQFF	TGTGCCAGCAGCTCCGCCGGGGGTGGGAATGAGCAGTTCTTC
TRBV11-2	TRBJ1-4	-	-	CASTPMGANEKLFF	TGTGCCAGCACCCCGATGGGGGCGAATGAAAAACTGTTTTTT
TRBV2	TRBJ1-1	-	-	CASSAGSGAFF	TGTGCCAGCAGTGCGGGGTCTGGGGCTTTCTTT
TRBV6-5	TRBJ1-2	-	TRBD1	CASTFTGARDYGYTF	TGTGCCAGCACTTTTACAGGGGCACGCGACTATGGCTACACCTTC
TRBV7-3	TRBJ1-1	-	-	CASSRSTAEWAFF	TGTGCCAGCAGTAGGTCAACAGCCGAGTGGGCTTTCTTT
TRBV29-1	TRBJ2-1	-	TRBD2	CSVHLAGEGVF	TGCAGCGTTCACCTAGCGGGAGAGGGGGTCTTC
TRBV2	TRBJ2-3	-	TRBD2	CASLGLASGQISTDTQYF	TGTGCCAGCCTTGGACTAGCTTCGGGGCAGATCTCCACAGATACGCAGTATTTT
TRBV19	TRBJ2-3	once	TRBD2	CASSIIAGTDTQYF	TGTGCCAGTAGTATCATAGCGGGAACAGATACGCAGTATTTT
TRBV18	TRBJ2-2	-	TRBD2	CASSPRGRTKFNTGELFF	TGTGCCAGCTCACCCCGCGGGAGGACAAAATTCAACACCGGGGAGCTGTTTTTT
TRBV2	TRBJ2-1	-	-	CASSERAGGKDNEQFF	TGTGCCAGCAGTGAAAGGGCGGGCGGAAAGGATAATGAGCAGTTCTTC
TRBV18	TRBJ2-7	-	TRBD1	CASSQDRGPIEQYF	TGTGCCAGCTCACAAGACAGGGGGCCGATCGAGCAGTACTTC
TRBV15	TRBJ2-1	-	-	CATSSGESYNEQFF	TGTGCCACCAGCAGCGGGGAATCCTACAATGAGCAGTTCTTC
TRBV7-8	TRBJ1-2	few	-	CASSTEGGYGYTF	TGTGCCAGCAGCACGGAAGGAGGCTATGGCTACACCTTC
TRBV5-4	TRBJ2-1	-	TRBD2	CASSGGGLAGYNEQFF	TGTGCCAGCAGCGGAGGGGGACTAGCGGGGTACAATGAGCAGTTCTTC
TRBV7-6	TRBJ1-1	-	TRBD1	CASSLELLGTGLNTEAFF	TGTGCCAGCAGCTTAGAACTATTGGGGACAGGGTTGAACACTGAAGCTTTCTTT
TRBV28	TRBJ1-1	-	-	CASSMGQPLMNTEAFF	TGTGCCAGCAGTATGGGCCAGCCCTTAATGAACACTGAAGCTTTCTTT
TRBV27	TRBJ1-1	-	TRBD1	CASSKGQGTEAFF	TGTGCCAGCAGTAAGGGACAGGGCACTGAAGCTTTCTTT
TRBV5-1	TRBJ2-5	-	-	CASSLVNEETQYF	TGCGCCAGCAGCTTGGTCAATGAAGAGACCCAGTACTTC
TRBV9	TRBJ1-2	-	TRBD1	CASSVASTGGGNYGYTF	TGTGCCAGCAGCGTCGCATCGACAGGGGGAGGCAACTATGGCTACACCTTC
TRBV7-2	TRBJ1-6	-	TRBD1	CASSPRTGGNSPLHF	TGTGCCAGCAGCCCGAGAACAGGGGGTAATTCACCCCTCCACTTT
TRBV10-3	TRBJ2-7	few	TRBD1	CAISEQDRANWEQYF	TGTGCCATCAGTGAGCAGGACAGGGCGAATTGGGAGCAGTACTTC
TRBV27	TRBJ1-1	-	-	CASSLLGRDTMNTEAFF	TGTGCCAGCAGTTTATTGGGCAGGGACACTATGAACACTGAAGCTTTCTTT
TRBV6-4	TRBJ1-1	-	-	CASSAQGGTEAFF	TGTGCCAGCAGCGCCCAGGGAGGGACTGAAGCTTTCTTT
TRBV6-4	TRBJ1-5	-	TRBD1	CASSYTGAPNQPQHF	TGTGCCAGCAGTTATACAGGGGCTCCTAATCAGCCCCAGCATTTT
TRBV7-2	TRBJ1-5	-	TRBD1	CASSLDGTGVQPQHF	TGTGCCAGCAGCTTAGACGGGACAGGGGTTCAGCCCCAGCATTTT
TRBV30	TRBJ2-7	once	-	CAWSGKGQGGEQYF	TGTGCCTGGAGTGGCAAAGGGCAGGGTGGCGAGCAGTACTTC
TRBV12-3/TRBV12-4	TRBJ1-1	-	-	CASSPLREAFF	TGTGCCAGCAGTCCCCTGCGTGAAGCTTTCTTT
TRBV7-8	TRBJ1-5	-	-	CASSADSVDQPQHF	TGTGCCAGCAGCGCCGACAGTGTCGATCAGCCCCAGCATTTT
TRBV28	TRBJ2-3	-	-	CASSTFVARMTGTDTQYF	TGTGCCAGTTCGACTTTCGTGGCAAGAATGACGGGCACAGATACGCAGTATTTT
TRBV7-3	TRBJ2-4	-	-	CASSVTGQANIQYF	TGTGCCAGCAGCGTCACGGGACAAGCAAACATTCAGTACTTC
TRBV19	TRBJ2-7	-	-	CASSPTDTYEQYF	TGTGCCAGTAGTCCGACGGACACGTACGAGCAGTACTTC
TRBV27	TRBJ1-3	-	TRBD1	CASSLKGQGSGNTIYF	TGTGCCAGCAGTTTAAAGGGACAGGGGTCTGGAAACACCATATATTTT
TRBV5-1	TRBJ2-6	once	-	CASSLWSGQVSSGANVLTF	TGCGCCAGCAGCTTGTGGTCTGGTCAGGTTAGCTCTGGGGCCAACGTCCTGACTTTC
TRBV29-1	TRBJ1-2	-	-	CSVDWEHRAGYTF	TGCAGCGTTGATTGGGAGCACCGCGCTGGCTACACCTTC
TRBV10-2	TRBJ2-5	-	-	CASSESGVQETQYF	TGCGCCAGCAGTGAGTCAGGGGTACAAGAGACCCAGTACTTC
TRBV6-2/TRBV6-3	TRBJ2-1	-	TRBD2	CASSSLAGATGNEQFF	TGTGCCAGCAGTTCGTTAGCGGGAGCCACAGGCAATGAGCAGTTCTTC
TRBV30	TRBJ1-2	-	-	CAWSLMANYGYTF	TGTGCCTGGAGTTTAATGGCAAACTATGGCTACACCTTC
TRBV7-2	TRBJ2-7	-	-	CASSLGNHGFYEQYF	TGTGCCAGCAGCTTAGGTAACCATGGCTTCTACGAGCAGTACTTC
TRBV5-6	TRBJ2-1	-	TRBD2	CASSLALYSGDGHNEQFF	TGTGCCAGCAGCTTGGCCCTGTACAGCGGGGACGGGCACAATGAGCAGTTCTTC